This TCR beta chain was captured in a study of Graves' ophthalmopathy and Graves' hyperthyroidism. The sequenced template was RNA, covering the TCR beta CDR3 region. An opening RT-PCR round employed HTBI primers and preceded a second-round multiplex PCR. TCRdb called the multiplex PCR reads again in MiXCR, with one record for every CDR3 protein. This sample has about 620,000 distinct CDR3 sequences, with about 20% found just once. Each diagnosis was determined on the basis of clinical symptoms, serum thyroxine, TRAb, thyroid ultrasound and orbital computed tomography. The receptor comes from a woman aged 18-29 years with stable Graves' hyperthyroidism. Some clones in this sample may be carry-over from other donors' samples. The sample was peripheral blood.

The CDR3 loop reads CASSDSGTNTEAFF. The CDR3 bases are TGTGCCAGCAGTGATTCGGGAACTAACACTGAAGCTTTCTTT. The genes are TRBV2 and TRBJ1-1; D remains ambiguous. Germline CDR1 SNHLY, CDR2 FYNNEI. The germline V and J ends were trimmed by 3 bases and 2 bases, with 10 bases remaining between them. The CDR3 is 14 residues long.